A single T cell receptor beta chain is shown here with its context. Its matching antigen is unknown. Use of 60 Vbeta and 13 Jbeta primers characterized the PCR. Repertoires were generated with immunoSEQ multiplex PCR, while TCRdb's copy carries only in-frame clones and drops some. The table records 150,000 to 180,000 clones, roughly 74% of them present only once. The data stem from a study of cytomegalovirus exposure and HLA in healthy donors. Donors had nominal health at sampling but likely had unrecorded immune exposures. General study findings and limits: There were 150 to 200 TCR beta chains listed as cytomegalovirus-associated. The authors later linked a missense DCLRE1C variant to TCR beta V- and J-gene trimming.

The material sequenced was PBMCs. The sequence was collected from a man between 18 and 29 years old in good health and CMV-seronegative.

DNA of the CDR3: TGCGCCAGCAGCGAACACGGGGCCCAGTACTTC. This translates into CASSEHGAQYF. This chain joins TRBV10-1 and TRBJ2-5; the D gene is possibly TRBD2 (5 bases). V gave up 6 bases and J gave up 9 bases, with 11 bases separating them. Germline CDR1 and CDR2: WNHNN and SYGVQD (reference sequence). The CDR3 totals 11 residues.